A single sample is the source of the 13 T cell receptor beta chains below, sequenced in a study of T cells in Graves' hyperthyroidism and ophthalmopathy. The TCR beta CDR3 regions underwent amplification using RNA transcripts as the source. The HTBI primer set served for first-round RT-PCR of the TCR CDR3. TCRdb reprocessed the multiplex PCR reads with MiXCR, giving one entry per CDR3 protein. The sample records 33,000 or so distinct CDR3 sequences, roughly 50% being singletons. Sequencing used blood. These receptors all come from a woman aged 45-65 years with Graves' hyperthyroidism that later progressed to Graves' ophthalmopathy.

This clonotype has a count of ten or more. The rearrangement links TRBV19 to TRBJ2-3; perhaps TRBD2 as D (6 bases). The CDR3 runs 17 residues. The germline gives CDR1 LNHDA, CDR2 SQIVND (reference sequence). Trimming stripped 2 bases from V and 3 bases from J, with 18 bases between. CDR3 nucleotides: TGTGCCAGTAGTATAACGGGAGACCCGGAGAGGACAGATACGCAGTATTTT. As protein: CASSITGDPERTDTQYF. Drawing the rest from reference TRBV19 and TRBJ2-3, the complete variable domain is DGGITQSPKYLFRKEGQNVTLSCEQNLNHDAMYWYRQDPGQGLRLIYYSQIVNDFQKGDIAEGYSVSREKKESFPLTVTSAQKNPTAFYLCASSITGDPERTDTQYFGPGTRLTVL.

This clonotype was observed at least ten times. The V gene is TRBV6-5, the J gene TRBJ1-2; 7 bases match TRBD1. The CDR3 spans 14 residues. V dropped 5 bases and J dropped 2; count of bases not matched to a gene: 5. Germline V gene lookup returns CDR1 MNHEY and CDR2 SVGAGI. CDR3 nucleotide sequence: TGTGCCAGCAGTGGACAGGAACGCAACTATGGCTACACCTTC. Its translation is CASSGQERNYGYTF.

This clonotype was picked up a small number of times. For the CDR3, the DNA is TGTGCCAGCTCCTTGGGTCTAATCTACGAGCAGTACTTC. This codes for CASSLGLIYEQYF. The gene calls are TRBV18 and TRBJ2-7; D not certain. The CDR3 has 13 amino acids. With 6 bases removed from V and 3 bases from J, the gap between germline ends came to 12 bases. Looked up from germline, CDR1 is KGHSH and CDR2 is LQKENI.

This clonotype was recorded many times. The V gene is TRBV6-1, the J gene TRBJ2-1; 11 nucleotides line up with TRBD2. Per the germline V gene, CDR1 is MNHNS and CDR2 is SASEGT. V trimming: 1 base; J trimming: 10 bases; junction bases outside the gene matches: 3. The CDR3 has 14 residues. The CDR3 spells CASSEGSGRDEQFF. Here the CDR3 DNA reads TGTGCCAGCAGTGAAGGTAGCGGGAGGGACGAGCAGTTCTTC.

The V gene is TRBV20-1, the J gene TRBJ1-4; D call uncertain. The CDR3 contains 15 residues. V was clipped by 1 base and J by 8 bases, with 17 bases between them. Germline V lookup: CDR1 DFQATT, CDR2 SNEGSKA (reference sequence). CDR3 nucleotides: TGCAGTGCTAGAGGCCAATCGGGAGGGTCAGAAAAACTGTTTTTT. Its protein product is CSARGQSGGSEKLFF.

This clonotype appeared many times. The CDR3 sequence is CASTNTPGPNEKLFF. The CDR3 DNA sequence: TGTGCCAGTACCAATACCCCAGGGCCTAATGAAAAACTGTTTTTT. The gene calls are TRBV19 and TRBJ1-4; a weak D match, TRBD1 (5 bases). Trimming took 7 bases from V and 3 from J, leaving 15 bases between them. Germline V CDR1 and CDR2: LNHDA, SQIVND (reference sequence). CDR3 length equals 15 residues.

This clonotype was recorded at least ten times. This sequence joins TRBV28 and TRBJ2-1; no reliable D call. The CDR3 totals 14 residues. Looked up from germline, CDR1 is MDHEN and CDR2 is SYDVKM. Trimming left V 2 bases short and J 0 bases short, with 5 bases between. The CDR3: CASSLGYSYNEQFF. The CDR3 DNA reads TGTGCCAGCAGTTTAGGATACTCCTACAATGAGCAGTTCTTC.

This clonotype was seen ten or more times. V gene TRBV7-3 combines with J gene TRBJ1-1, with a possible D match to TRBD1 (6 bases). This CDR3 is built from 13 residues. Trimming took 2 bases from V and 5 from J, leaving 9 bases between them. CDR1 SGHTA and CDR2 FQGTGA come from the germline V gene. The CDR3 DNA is TGTGCCAGCAGCTTACAGGGGAATACTGAAGCTTTCTTT. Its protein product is CASSLQGNTEAFF.

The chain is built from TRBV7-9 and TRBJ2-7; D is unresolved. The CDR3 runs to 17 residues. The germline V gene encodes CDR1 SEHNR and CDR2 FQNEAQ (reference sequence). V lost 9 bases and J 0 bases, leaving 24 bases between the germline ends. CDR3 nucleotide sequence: TGTGCCAGAAGCCCCCCTACCGCCGGCAGCAGCTCCTACGAGCAGTACTTC. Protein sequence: CARSPPTAGSSSYEQYF.

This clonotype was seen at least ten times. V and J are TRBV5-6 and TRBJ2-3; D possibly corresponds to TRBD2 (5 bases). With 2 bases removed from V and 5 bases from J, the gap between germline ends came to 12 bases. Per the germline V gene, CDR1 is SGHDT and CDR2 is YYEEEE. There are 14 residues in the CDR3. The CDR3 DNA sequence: TGTGCCAGCAGCTTTACTAGATCCAGAGATACGCAGTATTTT. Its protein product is CASSFTRSRDTQYF.

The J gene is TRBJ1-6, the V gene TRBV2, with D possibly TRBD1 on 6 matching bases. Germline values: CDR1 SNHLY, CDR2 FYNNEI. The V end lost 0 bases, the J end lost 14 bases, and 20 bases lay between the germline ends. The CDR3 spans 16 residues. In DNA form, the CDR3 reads TGTGCCAGCAGTGAAGCGGGAAGGGGGGTGGGATCAGCCCTCCACTTT. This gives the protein CASSEAGRGVGSALHF.

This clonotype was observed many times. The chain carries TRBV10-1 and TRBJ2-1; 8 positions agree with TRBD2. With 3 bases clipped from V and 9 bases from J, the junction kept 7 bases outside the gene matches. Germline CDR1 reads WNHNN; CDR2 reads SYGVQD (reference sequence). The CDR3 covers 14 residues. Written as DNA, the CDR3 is TGCGCCAGCAGTGAATGGGCGGGAGGTGGTGAGCAGTTCTTC. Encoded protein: CASSEWAGGGEQFF.

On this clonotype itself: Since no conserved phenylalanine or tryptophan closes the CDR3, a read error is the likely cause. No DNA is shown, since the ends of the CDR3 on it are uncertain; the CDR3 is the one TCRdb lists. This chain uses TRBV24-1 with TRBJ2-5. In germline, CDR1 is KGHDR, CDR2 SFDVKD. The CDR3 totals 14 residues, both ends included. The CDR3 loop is CATSDEYYGYTFGS.